Below, 24 T cell receptor beta chains from the same sample are listed, as sequenced in a study of T cells in Graves' hyperthyroidism and ophthalmopathy. TCR beta CDR3 region amplification was performed from RNA transcripts. The TCR CDR3 first-round RT-PCR relied on the HTBI primer set. Each CDR3 protein gets one entry after TCRdb re-called the multiplex PCR reads with MiXCR. The data show roughly 580,000 distinct CDR3 sequences, approximately 14% seen once. Sequences were obtained from blood. The receptors here all came from a woman in her 30s with Graves' hyperthyroidism that later progressed to Graves' ophthalmopathy.

The table lists this clonotype with many counts. The rearrangement joins TRBV30 to TRBJ1-1; 11 nucleotides line up with TRBD1. The CDR3 contains 14 residues. Germline V gene sequence: CDR1 GTSNPN, CDR2 SVGIG (reference sequence). V shed 5 bases, J shed 7 bases, and the junction held 9 bases outside the gene matches. The CDR3, as DNA: TGTGCCTGGCATCCCGGACAGGGGGCGAATGAAGCTTTCTTT. This encodes CAWHPGQGANEAFF.

This clonotype was recorded many times. The J gene is TRBJ1-3, the V gene TRBV3-1, with D hard to call. V lost 0 bases and J 2 bases, leaving 8 bases between the germline ends. Germline loops: CDR1 LGHDT, CDR2 YNNKEL (reference sequence). The CDR3 length is 15 residues. CDR3 region: CASSQEGLAGNTIYF. CDR3 DNA: TGTGCCAGCAGCCAAGAAGGCCTTGCTGGAAACACCATATATTTT.

This clonotype was found many times. This chain uses TRBV24-1 with TRBJ2-7, with D perhaps TRBD2 (6 bases). The CDR3 has 17 amino acids. CDR1 is KGHDR, CDR2 SFDVKD, per germline. V was trimmed by 9 bases and J by 2 bases, leaving 25 bases between them. CDR3: CATRGGADGRMAYEQYF. CDR3 nucleotides: TGTGCCACCCGGGGCGGAGCAGACGGGAGAATGGCCTACGAGCAGTACTTC.

The table lists this clonotype with many counts. The chain uses TRBV29-1 and TRBJ2-4, with D unresolved. V was clipped by 4 bases and J by 9 bases, with 16 bases between them. The CDR3 loop spans 13 amino acids. Germline lookup yields CDR1 SQVTM and CDR2 ANQGSEA. CDR3 sequence: CSVGVGSSGIQYF. For the CDR3, the DNA is TGCAGCGTTGGAGTCGGCTCCTCGGGCATTCAGTACTTC. Complete variable domain (other parts from reference TRBV29-1 and TRBJ2-4): SAVISQKPSRDICQRGTSLTIQCQVDSQVTMMFWYRQQPGQSLTLIATANQGSEATYESGFVIDKFPISRPNLTFSTLTVSNMSPEDSSIYLCSVGVGSSGIQYFGAGTRLSVL.

As concerns this clonotype: Its ends do not fully match the called genes, so a read error is possible. The chain combines TRBV6-2 or TRBV6-3 with TRBJ1-6, with D possibly being TRBD1 (5 bases). CDR3 length: 14 residues. Germline V CDR1 and CDR2: MNHEY, SVGEGT. CDR3 amino acids: CASSSQGSPSPPHF. CDR3 coding DNA: TGTGCCAGCAGTTCTCAGGGTTCCCCTTCACCCCCCCACTTT.

The genes are TRBV12-3 or TRBV12-4 and TRBJ2-2, with TRBD2 identical over 9 bases. The CDR3 is made up of 15 amino acids. V lost 2 bases to trimming and J lost 5 bases; unmatched junction nucleotides: 3. The CDR3 reads CASSLLAGKTGELFF. DNA for the CDR3: TGTGCCAGCAGTTTACTAGCGGGAAAAACCGGGGAGCTGTTTTTT.

This chain uses TRBV12-3 or TRBV12-4 with TRBJ1-2; TRBD1 matches 7 bases. Trimming cost V 7 bases and J 11 bases; bases outside gene matches: 19. The CDR3 loop spans 15 amino acids. CDR3 DNA: TGTGCCAGCACCACAAAACGTCGACAGGGTGGAGGGTACACCTTC. Its protein product is CASTTKRRQGGGYTF.

This clonotype was seen ten or more times. The V gene is TRBV2, the J gene TRBJ1-2, with D perhaps matching TRBD1 (6 bases). CDR1 is SNHLY, CDR2 FYNNEI, per germline. This CDR3 is built from 14 residues. The germline V and J ends were trimmed by 7 bases and 6 bases, with 18 bases remaining between them. The CDR3 region is CASTQSRTVDGYTF. The CDR3 DNA reads as TGTGCCAGCACCCAAAGTAGGACAGTGGATGGCTACACCTTC.

This clonotype was recorded at least ten times. This chain uses TRBV28 with TRBJ1-1; D may be TRBD1 (5 bases). The CDR3 consists of 14 residues. Trimming took 5 bases from V and 1 from J, leaving 11 bases between them. Germline V gene data show CDR1 as MDHEN and CDR2 as SYDVKM. CDR3: CASSPGASNTEAFF. CDR3 DNA: TGTGCCAGCAGTCCCGGGGCCTCGAACACTGAAGCTTTCTTT.

This clonotype occurred a few times. The chain links TRBV20-1 to TRBJ2-4; TRBD2 agrees at 10 bases. CDR1 and CDR2 (germline): DFQATT, SNEGSKA (reference sequence). There are 17 residues in the CDR3. J was trimmed by 7 bases and V by 4 bases; bases with no gene match: 16. The CDR3 here is CSATLIGRLAGGNIQYF. DNA of the CDR3: TGCAGTGCTACCTTAATTGGAAGACTAGCGGGTGGGAACATTCAGTACTTC.

The chain links TRBV20-1 to TRBJ2-1, with a tentative D call TRBD1 (6 bases). This CDR3 has 16 amino acids. V lost 1 base, J lost 1 base, and 14 bases lay in between. Germline V CDR1 and CDR2: DFQATT, SNEGSKA (reference sequence). Here the CDR3 reads CSARGTAEFSYNEQFF. CDR3 in DNA: TGCAGTGCTAGAGGGACAGCGGAGTTTTCCTACAATGAGCAGTTCTTC.

This clonotype showed up many times. The chain joins TRBV5-1 to TRBJ1-1, with D perhaps matching TRBD1 (5 bases). V gave up 0 bases and J gave up 2 bases, with 11 bases separating them. Germline CDR1 and CDR2: SGHRS and YFSETQ. This CDR3 is built from 15 residues. The DNA of the CDR3 is TGCGCCAGCAGCTTGGCCGGTCAGGGTAACACTGAAGCTTTCTTT. This codes for CASSLAGQGNTEAFF.

V is TRBV19 and J is TRBJ1-1; 8 bases are shared with TRBD1. The junction had 12 bases not matched to a gene; V was cut back by 3 bases and J by 6 bases. CDR1 is LNHDA, CDR2 SQIVND, per germline (reference sequence). The CDR3 contains 16 residues. For the CDR3, the DNA is TGTGCCAGTAGTATCATCAGGGGGCGATGTTTCTCTGAAGCTTTCTTT. Protein product: CASSIIRGRCFSEAFF.

This clonotype was found many times. This chain links TRBV2 with TRBJ2-2, with 10 bases aligning to TRBD2. V lost 6 bases and J lost 6; bases outside the gene matches: 7. The CDR3 is 15 residues long. Germline V gene sequence: CDR1 SNHLY, CDR2 FYNNEI. CDR3 bases: TGTGCCAGCAGGGGGCTAGCGGGAGCGTCCGGGGAGCTGTTTTTT. Encoded protein: CASRGLAGASGELFF.

This clonotype occurred many times. The chain recombines TRBV5-1 with TRBJ1-4, with 8 positions matching TRBD1. V shed 0 bases, J shed 8 bases, and the junction held 9 bases outside the gene matches. The germline gives CDR1 SGHRS, CDR2 YFSETQ. The CDR3 covers 16 residues. The CDR3 is CASSLEPQGAGEKLFF. CDR3 DNA sequence: TGCGCCAGCAGCTTGGAACCGCAGGGGGCGGGCGAAAAACTGTTTTTT.

This clonotype came up a few times. One junction end disagrees with the germline gene, perhaps due to a read error. The CDR3 loop is CAGSQDGGSSNEQFF. DNA for the CDR3: TGTGCCGGCAGCCAAGACGGCGGGAGTTCTAATGAGCAGTTCTTC. V gene TRBV4-2 combines with J gene TRBJ2-1, with TRBD2 identical over 7 bases. The CDR3 is 15 residues long. CDR1 is LGHNA and CDR2 is YNFKEQ in the germline V gene.

V usage is TRBV11-2 and J usage is TRBJ2-5; D remains ambiguous. CDR3 length equals 13 residues. Germline V gives CDR1 SGHAT, CDR2 FQNNGV. Between the trimmed V and J ends, which lost 3 bases and 3 bases, there was a span of 8 bases. The CDR3 DNA is TGTGCCAGCAGCTTTTCCCGGGAAGAGACCCAGTACTTC. Translating gives CASSFSREETQYF.

This clonotype was seen only a few times. The chain carries TRBV6-1 and TRBJ2-7, with 9 positions matching TRBD1. Germline V CDR1 and CDR2: MNHNS, SASEGT. The CDR3 totals 14 residues. Germline trimming cut 7 bases from V and 6 bases from J; bases unmatched to any gene: 10. CDR3 sequence: CASIPPGQGSEQYF. The CDR3 region has the DNA TGTGCCAGCATACCCCCGGGACAGGGATCCGAGCAGTACTTC.

This clonotype was found many times. This chain joins TRBV12-5 and TRBJ2-3; 8 bases match TRBD2. Germline-derived CDR1 and CDR2 are LGHNT and FRNRAP. CDR3 size: 16 residues. V lost 2 bases to trimming and J lost 3 bases; unmatched junction nucleotides: 7. The CDR3 loop is CASGLSASGSTDTQYF. In nucleotides, the CDR3 is TGTGCTAGTGGTTTGAGCGCTAGCGGGTCTACAGATACGCAGTATTTT.

This clonotype was recorded a few times. V gene TRBV5-6 combines with J gene TRBJ1-1; TRBD1 aligns across 10 bases. V shed 1 base and J 0 bases; nucleotides not matched to a gene: 6. The CDR3 extends over 17 amino acids. Germline V gives CDR1 SGHDT, CDR2 YYEEEE. The CDR3 DNA follows: TGTGCCAGCAGCTTGTTGACAGGGGGCACGATGAACACTGAAGCTTTCTTT. This sequence encodes CASSLLTGGTMNTEAFF.

The chain has TRBV4-3 and TRBJ2-2; no firm D call. The germline gives CDR1 LGHNA, CDR2 YSLEER. The CDR3 is 14 amino acids. Trimming left V 0 bases short and J 4 bases short, with 6 bases between. The CDR3 region is CASSQDQSTGELFF. CDR3 bases: TGCGCCAGCAGCCAAGATCAGAGCACCGGGGAGCTGTTTTTT.

The rearrangement uses TRBV7-9 and TRBJ2-1, with 13 bases aligning to TRBD2. V gave up 5 bases and J gave up 7 bases; unmatched junction bases: 8. CDR3 size: 16 residues. Germline loops: CDR1 SEHNR, CDR2 FQNEAQ (reference sequence). This chain's CDR3 is CASSPTMTSGRNEQFF. The CDR3 bases are TGTGCCAGCAGCCCCACGATGACTAGCGGGAGGAATGAGCAGTTCTTC. The entire variable domain, with the rest obtained from reference TRBV7-9 and TRBJ2-1, is as follows: DTGVSQNPRHKITKRGQNVTFRCDPISEHNRLYWYRQTLGQGPEFLTYFQNEAQLEKSRLLSDRFSAERPKGSFSTLEIQRTEQGDSAMYLCASSPTMTSGRNEQFFGPGTRLTVL.

This clonotype was detected ten times or more. The rearrangement joins TRBV12-3 or TRBV12-4 to TRBJ2-7; a possible D gene is TRBD2 (6 bases). This CDR3 contains 15 residues. The V and J ends lost 2 bases and 2 bases respectively, with 13 bases between them. CDR3 residues: CASSLPAEGPYEQYF. As DNA, the CDR3 is TGTGCCAGCAGTTTACCAGCGGAGGGACCCTACGAGCAGTACTTC.

This clonotype occurred many times. The V and J genes are TRBV7-2 and TRBJ2-5; TRBD2 matches at 8 bases. The ends lost 6 bases at V and 4 bases at J; junction bases unmatched: 7. The germline V gene encodes CDR1 SGHTA and CDR2 FQGNSA. The CDR3 sequence is 14 residues long. Here the CDR3 DNA reads TGTGCCAGCAGTCCGAGCGGGAGCCGAGAGACCCAGTACTTC. Amino acid sequence: CASSPSGSRETQYF.